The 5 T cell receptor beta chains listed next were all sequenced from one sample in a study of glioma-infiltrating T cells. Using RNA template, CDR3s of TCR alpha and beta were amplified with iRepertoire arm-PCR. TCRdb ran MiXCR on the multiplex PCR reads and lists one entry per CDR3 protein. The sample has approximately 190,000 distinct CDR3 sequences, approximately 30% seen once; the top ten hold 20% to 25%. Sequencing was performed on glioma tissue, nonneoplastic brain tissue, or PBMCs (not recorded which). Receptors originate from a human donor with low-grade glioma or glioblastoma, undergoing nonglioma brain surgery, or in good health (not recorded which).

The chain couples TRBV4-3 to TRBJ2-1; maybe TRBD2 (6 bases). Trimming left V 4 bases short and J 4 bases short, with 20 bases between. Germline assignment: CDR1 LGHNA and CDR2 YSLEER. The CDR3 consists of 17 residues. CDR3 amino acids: CASSRYRDSPYYNEQFF. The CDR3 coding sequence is TGCGCCAGCAGCCGTTACCGGGACTCCCCGTATTACAATGAGCAGTTCTTC.

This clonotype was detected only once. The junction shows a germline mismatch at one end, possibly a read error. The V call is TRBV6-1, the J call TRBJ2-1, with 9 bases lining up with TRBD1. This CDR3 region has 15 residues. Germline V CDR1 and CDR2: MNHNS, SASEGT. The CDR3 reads CAISGGQGGRNEQFF. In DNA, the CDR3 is TGTGCCATCAGTGGGGGACAGGGTGGGAGAAATGAGCAGTTCTTC.

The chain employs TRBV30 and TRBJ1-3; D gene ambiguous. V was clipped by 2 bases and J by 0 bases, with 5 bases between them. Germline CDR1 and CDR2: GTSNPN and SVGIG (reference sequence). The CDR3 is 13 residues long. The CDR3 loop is CAWSCFSGNTIYF. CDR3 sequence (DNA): TGTGCCTGGAGTTGCTTCTCTGGAAACACCATATATTTT.

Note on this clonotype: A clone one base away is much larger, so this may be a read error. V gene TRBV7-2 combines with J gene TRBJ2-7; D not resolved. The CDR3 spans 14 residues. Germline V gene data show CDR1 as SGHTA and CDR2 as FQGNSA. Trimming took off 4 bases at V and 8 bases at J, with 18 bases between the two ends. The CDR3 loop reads CASSSSSGELQQYF. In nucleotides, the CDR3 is TGTGCCAGCAGCTCCAGCTCCGGAGAGTTGCAGCAGTACTTC.

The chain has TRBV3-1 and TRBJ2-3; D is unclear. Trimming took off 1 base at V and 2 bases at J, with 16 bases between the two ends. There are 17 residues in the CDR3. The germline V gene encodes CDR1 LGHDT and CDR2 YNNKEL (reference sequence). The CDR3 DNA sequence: TGTGCCAGCAGCCAAGGCGCCGGGCCGCACCTCACAGATACGCAGTATTTT. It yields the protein CASSQGAGPHLTDTQYF.